Sequencing of this TCR beta chain was carried out in a study of T cells after yellow fever vaccination. Study-wide background: Fractions with few cells were prepared using SMART-Seq v4 Ultra Low Input.

Findings of the study overall: Few clonotypes appeared in both CD4 and CD8 compartments. FACS-sorted repertoires might harbor abundant contaminating clonotypes from the bulk population. Detected again after the booster were most primary-vaccination clones, at roughly 95% CD4 and around 91% CD8.

This clonotype came up many times. Its specificity is unknown. TCRdb fed the 5' RACE reads into MiXCR, producing one record per CDR3 protein. The table lists more than 55,000 distinct CDR3 sequences, 6.5% to 9% of them singletons. The material was CD8+ T cells sorted from PBMCs, obtained 15 days after the yellow fever booster vaccination. The TCR sequence derives from a man between 25 and 39 years old who received the YFV17D yellow fever vaccine.

CDR3 nucleotides: TGTGCCATCAGTGAGTCTGGCAGGGCCCCAGATACGCAGTATTTT. Translating gives CAISESGRAPDTQYF. The chain combines TRBV10-3 with TRBJ2-3, with D maybe TRBD1 (5 bases). This CDR3 spans 15 amino acids. V gave up 0 bases and J gave up 4 bases, with 11 bases separating them. Germline V gene data show CDR1 as ENHRY and CDR2 as SYGVKD.